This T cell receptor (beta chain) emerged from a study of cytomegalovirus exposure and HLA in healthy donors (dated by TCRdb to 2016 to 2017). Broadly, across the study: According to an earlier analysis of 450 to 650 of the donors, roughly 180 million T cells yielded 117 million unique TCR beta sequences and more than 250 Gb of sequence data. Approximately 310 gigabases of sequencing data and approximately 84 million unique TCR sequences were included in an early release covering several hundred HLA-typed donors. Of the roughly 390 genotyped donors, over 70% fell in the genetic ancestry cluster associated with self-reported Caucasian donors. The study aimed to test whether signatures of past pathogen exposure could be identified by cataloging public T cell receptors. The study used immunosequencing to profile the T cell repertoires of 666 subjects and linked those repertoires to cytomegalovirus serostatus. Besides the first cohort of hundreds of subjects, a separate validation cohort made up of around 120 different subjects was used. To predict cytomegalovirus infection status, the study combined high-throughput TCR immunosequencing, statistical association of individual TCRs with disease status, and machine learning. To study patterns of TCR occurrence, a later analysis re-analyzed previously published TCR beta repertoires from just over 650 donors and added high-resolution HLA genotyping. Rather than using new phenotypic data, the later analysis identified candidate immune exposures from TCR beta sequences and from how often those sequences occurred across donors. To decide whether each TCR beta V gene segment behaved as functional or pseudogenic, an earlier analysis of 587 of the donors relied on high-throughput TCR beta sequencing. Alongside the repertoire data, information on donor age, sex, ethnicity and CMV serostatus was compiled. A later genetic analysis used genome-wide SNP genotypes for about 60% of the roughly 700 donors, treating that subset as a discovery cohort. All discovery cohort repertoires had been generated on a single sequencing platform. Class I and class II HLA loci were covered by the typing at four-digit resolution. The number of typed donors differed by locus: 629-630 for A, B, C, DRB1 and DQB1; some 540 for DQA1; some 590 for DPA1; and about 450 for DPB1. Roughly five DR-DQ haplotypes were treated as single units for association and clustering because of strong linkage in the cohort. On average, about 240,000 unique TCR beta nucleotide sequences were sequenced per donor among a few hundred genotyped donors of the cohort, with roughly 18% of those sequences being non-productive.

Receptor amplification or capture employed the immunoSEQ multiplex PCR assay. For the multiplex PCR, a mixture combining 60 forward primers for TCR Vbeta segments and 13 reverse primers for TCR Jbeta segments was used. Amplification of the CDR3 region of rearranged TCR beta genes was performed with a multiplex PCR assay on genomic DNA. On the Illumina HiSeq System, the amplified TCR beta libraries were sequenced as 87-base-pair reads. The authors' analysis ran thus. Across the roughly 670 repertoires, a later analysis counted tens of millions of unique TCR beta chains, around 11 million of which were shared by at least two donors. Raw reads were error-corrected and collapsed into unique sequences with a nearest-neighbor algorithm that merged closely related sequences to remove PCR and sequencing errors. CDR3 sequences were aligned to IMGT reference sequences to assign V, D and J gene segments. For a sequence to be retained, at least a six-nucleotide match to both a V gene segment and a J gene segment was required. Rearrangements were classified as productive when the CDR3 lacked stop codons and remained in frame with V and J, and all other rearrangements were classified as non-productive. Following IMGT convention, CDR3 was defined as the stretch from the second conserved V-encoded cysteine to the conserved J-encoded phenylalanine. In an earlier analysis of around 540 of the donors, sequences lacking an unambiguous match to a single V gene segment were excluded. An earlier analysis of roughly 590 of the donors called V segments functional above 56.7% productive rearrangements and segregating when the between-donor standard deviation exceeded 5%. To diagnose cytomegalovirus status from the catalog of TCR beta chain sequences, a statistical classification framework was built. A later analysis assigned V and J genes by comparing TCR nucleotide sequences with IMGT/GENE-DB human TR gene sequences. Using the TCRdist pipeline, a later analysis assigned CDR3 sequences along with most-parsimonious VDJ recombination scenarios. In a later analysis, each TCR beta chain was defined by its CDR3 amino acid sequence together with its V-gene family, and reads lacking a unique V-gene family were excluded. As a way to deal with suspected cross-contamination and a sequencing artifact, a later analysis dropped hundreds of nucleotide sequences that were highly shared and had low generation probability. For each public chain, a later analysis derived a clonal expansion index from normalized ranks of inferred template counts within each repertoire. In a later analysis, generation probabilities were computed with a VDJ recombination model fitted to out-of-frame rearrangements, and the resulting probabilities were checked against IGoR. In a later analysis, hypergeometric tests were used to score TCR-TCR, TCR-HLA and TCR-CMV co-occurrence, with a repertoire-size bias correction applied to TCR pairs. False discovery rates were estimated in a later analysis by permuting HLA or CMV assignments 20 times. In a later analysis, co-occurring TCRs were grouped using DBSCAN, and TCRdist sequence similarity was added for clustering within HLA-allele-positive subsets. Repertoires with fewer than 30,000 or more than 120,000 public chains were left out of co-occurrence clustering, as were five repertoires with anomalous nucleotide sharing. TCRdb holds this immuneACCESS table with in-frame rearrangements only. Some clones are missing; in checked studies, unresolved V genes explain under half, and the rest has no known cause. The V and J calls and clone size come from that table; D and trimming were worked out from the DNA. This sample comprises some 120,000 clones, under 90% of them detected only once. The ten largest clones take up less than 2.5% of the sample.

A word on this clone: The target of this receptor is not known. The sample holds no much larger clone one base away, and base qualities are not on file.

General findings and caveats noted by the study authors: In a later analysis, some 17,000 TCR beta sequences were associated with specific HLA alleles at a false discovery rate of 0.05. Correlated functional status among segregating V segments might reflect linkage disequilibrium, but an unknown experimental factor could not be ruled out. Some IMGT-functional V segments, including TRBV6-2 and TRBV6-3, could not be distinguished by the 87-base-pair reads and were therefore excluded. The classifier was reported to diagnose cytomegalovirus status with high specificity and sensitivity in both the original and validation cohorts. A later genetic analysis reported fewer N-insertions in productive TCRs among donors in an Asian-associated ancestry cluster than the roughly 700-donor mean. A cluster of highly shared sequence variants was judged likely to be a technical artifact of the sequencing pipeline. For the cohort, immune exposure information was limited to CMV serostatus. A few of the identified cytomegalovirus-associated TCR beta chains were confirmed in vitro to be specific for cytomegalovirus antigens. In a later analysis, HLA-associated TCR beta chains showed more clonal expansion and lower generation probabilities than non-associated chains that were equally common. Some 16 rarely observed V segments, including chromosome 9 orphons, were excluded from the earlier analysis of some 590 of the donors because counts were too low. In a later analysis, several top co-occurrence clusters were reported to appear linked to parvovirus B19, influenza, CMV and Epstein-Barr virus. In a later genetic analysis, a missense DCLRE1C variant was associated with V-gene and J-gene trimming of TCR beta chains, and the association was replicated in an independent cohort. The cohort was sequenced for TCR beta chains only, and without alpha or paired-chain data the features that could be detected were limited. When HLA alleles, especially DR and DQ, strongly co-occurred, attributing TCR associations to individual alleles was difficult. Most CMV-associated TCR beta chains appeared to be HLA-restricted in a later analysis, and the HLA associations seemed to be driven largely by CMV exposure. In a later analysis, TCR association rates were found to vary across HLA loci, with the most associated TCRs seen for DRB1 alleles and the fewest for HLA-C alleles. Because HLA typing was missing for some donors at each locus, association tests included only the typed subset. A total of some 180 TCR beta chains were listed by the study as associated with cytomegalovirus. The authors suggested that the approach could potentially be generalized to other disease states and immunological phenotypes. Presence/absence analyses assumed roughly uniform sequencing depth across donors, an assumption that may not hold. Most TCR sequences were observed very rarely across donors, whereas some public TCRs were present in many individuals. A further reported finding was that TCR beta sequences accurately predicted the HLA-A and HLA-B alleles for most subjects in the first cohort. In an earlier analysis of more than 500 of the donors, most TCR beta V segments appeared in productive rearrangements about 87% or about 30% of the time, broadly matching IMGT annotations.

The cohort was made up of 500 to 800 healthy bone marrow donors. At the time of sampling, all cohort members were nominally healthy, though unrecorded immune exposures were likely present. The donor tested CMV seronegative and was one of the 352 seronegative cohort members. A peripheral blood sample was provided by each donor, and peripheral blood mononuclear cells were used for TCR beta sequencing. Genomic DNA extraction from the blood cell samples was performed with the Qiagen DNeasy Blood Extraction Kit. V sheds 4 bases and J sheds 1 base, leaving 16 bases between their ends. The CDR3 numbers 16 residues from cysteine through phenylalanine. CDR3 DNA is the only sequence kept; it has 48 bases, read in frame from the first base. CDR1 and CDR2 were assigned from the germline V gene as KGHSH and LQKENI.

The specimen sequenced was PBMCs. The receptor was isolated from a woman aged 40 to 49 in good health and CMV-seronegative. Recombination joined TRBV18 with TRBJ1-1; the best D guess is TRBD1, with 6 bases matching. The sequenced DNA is TGTGCCAGCTCACGAAGACAGGCCAGTGGGAACACTGAAGCTTTCTTT. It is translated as CASSRRQASGNTEAFF.